The TCR beta chain described here comes from a study of T cell repertoires in cytomegalovirus infection. TCRdb re-called the reads with MiXCR, one entry per CDR3 protein. The sample has more than 250,000 distinct CDR3 sequences, approximately 25% seen once. This clonotype showed up just a few times. Its antigen is as yet unknown. Trimming took off 1 base at V and 0 bases at J, with 10 bases between the two ends. Germline V gene sequence: CDR1 DFQATT, CDR2 SNEGSKA (reference sequence). The CDR3 has 16 residues. This sequence was found in a human donor in good health (CMV status not recorded). Some clones in this sample may be carry-over from other donors' samples. This specimen consisted of cultured PBMCs, obtained from culture after CMV antigen stimulation. The chain employs TRBV20-1 and TRBJ2-6; D gene ambiguous. The CDR3 sequence: CSARVRAFSGANVLTF. CDR3 in DNA: TGCAGTGCTAGAGTTCGGGCCTTCTCTGGGGCCAACGTCCTGACTTTC.